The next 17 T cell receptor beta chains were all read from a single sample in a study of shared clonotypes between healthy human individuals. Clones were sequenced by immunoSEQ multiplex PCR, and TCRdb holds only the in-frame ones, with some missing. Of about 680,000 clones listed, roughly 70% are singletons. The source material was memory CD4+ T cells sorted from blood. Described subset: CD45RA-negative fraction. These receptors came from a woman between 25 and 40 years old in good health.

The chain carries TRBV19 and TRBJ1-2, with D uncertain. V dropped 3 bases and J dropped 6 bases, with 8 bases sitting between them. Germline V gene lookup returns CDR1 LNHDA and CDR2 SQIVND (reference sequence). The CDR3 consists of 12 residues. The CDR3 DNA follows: TGTGCCAGTAGTATGGGTCTGGATGGCTACACCTTC. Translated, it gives CASSMGLDGYTF.

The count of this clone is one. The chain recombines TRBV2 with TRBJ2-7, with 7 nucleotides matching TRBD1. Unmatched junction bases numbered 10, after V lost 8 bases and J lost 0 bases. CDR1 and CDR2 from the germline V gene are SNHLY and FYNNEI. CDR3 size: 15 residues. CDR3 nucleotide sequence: TGTGCCAGCCAAAAGGACAGGCCTACCTCCTACGAGCAGTACTTC. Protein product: CASQKDRPTSYEQYF. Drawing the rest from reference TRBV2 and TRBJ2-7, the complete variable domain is EPEVTQTPSHQVTQMGQEVILRCVPISNHLYFYWYRQILGQKVEFLVSFYNNEISEKSEIFDDQFSVERPDGSNFTLKIRSTKLEDSAMYFCASQKDRPTSYEQYFGPGTRLTVT.

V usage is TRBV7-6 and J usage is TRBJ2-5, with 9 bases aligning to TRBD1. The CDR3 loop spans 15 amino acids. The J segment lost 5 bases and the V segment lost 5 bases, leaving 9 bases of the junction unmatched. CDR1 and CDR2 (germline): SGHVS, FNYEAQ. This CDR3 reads CASSLQGQGVETQYF. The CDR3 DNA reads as TGTGCCAGCAGCCTACAGGGACAGGGCGTGGAGACCCAGTACTTC.

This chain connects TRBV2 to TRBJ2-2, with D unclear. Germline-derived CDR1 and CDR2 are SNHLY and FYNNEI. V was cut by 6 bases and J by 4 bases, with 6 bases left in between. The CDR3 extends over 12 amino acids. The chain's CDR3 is CASRGVTGELFF. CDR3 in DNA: TGTGCCAGCAGGGGCGTCACCGGGGAGCTGTTTTTT.

The CDR3 region is CSVGAPGAGQHF. The CDR3 region has the DNA TGCAGCGTCGGAGCACCAGGTGCCGGGCAGCATTTT. This chain joins TRBV29-1 and TRBJ1-5; D gene uncertain. The CDR3 totals 12 residues. Germline values: CDR1 SQVTM, CDR2 ANQGSEA. Trimming removed 6 bases from V and 13 bases from J, with 19 bases in between.

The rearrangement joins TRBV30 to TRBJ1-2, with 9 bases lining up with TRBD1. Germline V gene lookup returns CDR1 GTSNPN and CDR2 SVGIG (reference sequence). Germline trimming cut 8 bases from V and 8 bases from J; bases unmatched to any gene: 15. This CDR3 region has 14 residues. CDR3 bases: TGTGCCCGCTCCCGGGACAGGGAGGTTCTGGGCTACACCTTC. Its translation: CARSRDREVLGYTF. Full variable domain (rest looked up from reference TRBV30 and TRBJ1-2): SQTIHQWPATLVQPVGSPLSLECTVEGTSNPNLYWYRQAAGRGLQLLFYSVGIGQISSEVPQNLSASRPQDRQFILSSKKLLLSDSGFYLCARSRDREVLGYTFGSGTRLTVV.

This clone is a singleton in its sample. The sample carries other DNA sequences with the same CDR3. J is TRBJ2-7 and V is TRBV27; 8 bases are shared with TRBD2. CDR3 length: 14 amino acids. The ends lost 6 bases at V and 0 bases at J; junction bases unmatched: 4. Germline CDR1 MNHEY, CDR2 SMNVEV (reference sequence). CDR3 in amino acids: CASSPGTSSYEQYF. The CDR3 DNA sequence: TGTGCCAGCAGCCCCGGGACTAGCTCCTACGAGCAGTACTTC.

In nucleotides, the CDR3 is TGTGCCAGCAGCCAAGATTTAGCTAGCGTCTCCTACAATGAGCAGTTCTTC. It is translated as CASSQDLASVSYNEQFF. This chain uses TRBV4-2 with TRBJ2-1; possible D gene TRBD2, 6 bases. Trimming pared 0 bases from V and 0 bases from J, leaving 12 bases between. Germline CDR1 and CDR2: LGHNA and YNFKEQ. The CDR3 is made up of 17 amino acids.

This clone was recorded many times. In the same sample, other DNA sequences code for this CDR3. Here the CDR3 DNA reads TGTGCCAGCAGTGAACGACGAGAGACCCAGTACTTC. Translation: CASSERRETQYF. The chain couples TRBV2 to TRBJ2-5; D ambiguous. Germline loops: CDR1 SNHLY, CDR2 FYNNEI. The CDR3 spans 12 residues. V was cut by 2 bases and J by 4 bases, with 5 bases left in between.

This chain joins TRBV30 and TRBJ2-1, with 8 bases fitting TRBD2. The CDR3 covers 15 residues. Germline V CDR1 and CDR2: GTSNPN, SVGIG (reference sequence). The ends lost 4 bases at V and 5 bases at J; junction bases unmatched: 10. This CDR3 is CAWTSGLSINNEQFF. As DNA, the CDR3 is TGTGCCTGGACTAGCGGGCTCTCGATTAACAATGAGCAGTTCTTC.

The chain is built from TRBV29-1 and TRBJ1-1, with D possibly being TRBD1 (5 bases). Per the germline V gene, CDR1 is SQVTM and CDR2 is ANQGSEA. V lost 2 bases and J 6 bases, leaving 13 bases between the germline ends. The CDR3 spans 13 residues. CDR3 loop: CSVESAWGPEAFF. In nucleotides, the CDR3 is TGCAGCGTTGAAAGCGCTTGGGGCCCTGAAGCTTTCTTT.

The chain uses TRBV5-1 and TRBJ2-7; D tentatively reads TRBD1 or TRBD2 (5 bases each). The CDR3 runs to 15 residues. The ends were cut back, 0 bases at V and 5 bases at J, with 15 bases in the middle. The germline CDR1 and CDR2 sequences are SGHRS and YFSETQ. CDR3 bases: TGCGCCAGCAGCTTGGGAGGGACGGCCGGGAACGAGCAGTACTTC. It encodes CASSLGGTAGNEQYF. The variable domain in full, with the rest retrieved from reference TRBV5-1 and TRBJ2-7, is KAGVTQTPRYLIKTRGQQVTLSCSPISGHRSVSWYQQTPGQGLQFLFEYFSETQRNKGNFPGRFSGRQFSNSRSEMNVSTLELGDSALYLCASSLGGTAGNEQYFGPGTRLTVT.

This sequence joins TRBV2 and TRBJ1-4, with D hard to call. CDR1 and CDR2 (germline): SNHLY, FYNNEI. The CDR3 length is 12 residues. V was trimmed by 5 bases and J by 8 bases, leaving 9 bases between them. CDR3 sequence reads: CASSWAPEKLFF. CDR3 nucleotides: TGTGCCAGCAGTTGGGCACCAGAAAAACTGTTTTTT.

CDR3 in amino acids: CASSSAGGPGTDTQYF. The CDR3 coding sequence is TGTGCCAGCAGCTCGGCGGGAGGGCCGGGCACAGATACGCAGTATTTT. V and J are TRBV7-2 and TRBJ2-3; TRBD2 agrees at 9 bases. Germline assignment: CDR1 SGHTA and CDR2 FQGNSA. The CDR3 totals 16 residues. V trimming: 4 bases; J trimming: 1 base; junction bases outside the gene matches: 6.

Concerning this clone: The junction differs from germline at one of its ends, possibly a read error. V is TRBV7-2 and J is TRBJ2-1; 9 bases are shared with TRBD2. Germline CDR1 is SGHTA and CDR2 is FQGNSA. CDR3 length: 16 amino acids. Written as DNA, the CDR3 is TGTGCCAGCAGCCTAGCGGGAAGCAGCTCCTACAATGAGCAGTTCTTC. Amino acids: CASSLAGSSSYNEQFF. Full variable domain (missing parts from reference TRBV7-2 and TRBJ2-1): GAGVSQSPSNKVTEKGKDVELRCDPISGHTALYWYRQSLGQGLEFLIYFQGNSAPDKSGLPSDRFSAERTGGSVSTLTIQRTQQEDSAVYLCASSLAGSSSYNEQFFGPGTRLTVL.

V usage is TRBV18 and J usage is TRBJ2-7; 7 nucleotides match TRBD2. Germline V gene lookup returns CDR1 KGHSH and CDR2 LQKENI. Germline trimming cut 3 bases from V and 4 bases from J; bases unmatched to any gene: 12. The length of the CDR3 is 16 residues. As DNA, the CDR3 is TGTGCCAGCTCACCCGGGAGGTCAATCACCGGTTACGAGCAGTACTTC. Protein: CASSPGRSITGYEQYF.

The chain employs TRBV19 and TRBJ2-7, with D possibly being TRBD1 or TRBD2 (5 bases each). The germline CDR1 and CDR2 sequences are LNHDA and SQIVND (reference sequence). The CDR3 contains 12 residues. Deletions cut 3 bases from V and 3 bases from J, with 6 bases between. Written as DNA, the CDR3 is TGTGCCAGTAGTATGAGGGGCTACGAGCAGTACTTC. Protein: CASSMRGYEQYF.